This is a list of T cell receptor beta chains from one sample in a study of CD8 T cells in Susac syndrome. TCRdb re-analysed the immunoSEQ multiplex PCR reads in MiXCR, keeping a single row per CDR3 protein. The sample consists of under 200,000 distinct CDR3 sequences, around 95% of them appearing once. The specimen sequenced was CD4+ T cells from PBMCs. All receptors derive from a human donor in good health. Both conserved end residues are part of each CDR3. Each record gives: CDR3 protein, V gene, J gene.

CASSWDRGVYGYTF	TRBV28	TRBJ1-2
CATSSRDREDGNQPQHF	TRBV15	TRBJ1-5
CSVEVPPYYEQYF	TRBV29-1	TRBJ2-7
CASSLRNSGANVLTF	TRBV5-6	TRBJ2-6
CSARRQLNTEAFF	TRBV20-1	TRBJ1-1
CASRGRDGYTF	TRBV3-1	TRBJ1-2
CSVASQGGTGELFF	TRBV29-1	TRBJ2-2
CASRAGSRDEQFF	TRBV2	TRBJ2-1
CASSPPAQSYEQYF	TRBV18	TRBJ2-7
CASSHWSGELFF	TRBV3-1	TRBJ2-2
CASSPTSGVDVAGELFF	TRBV18	TRBJ2-2
CASSPTGEETQYF	TRBV3-1	TRBJ2-5
CASSVGRTDTQYF	TRBV2	TRBJ2-3
CASSLRALSTDTQYF	TRBV7-2	TRBJ2-3
CSARRLGGQETQYF	TRBV20-1	TRBJ2-5
CASSQDLRQFF	TRBV4-1	TRBJ2-1
CASLDRGRQTQYF	TRBV28	TRBJ2-5
CASSLRGRDTEAFF	TRBV5-6	TRBJ1-1
CASSGEEGRETQYF	TRBV6-5	TRBJ2-5
CASSQAGGSTDTQYF	TRBV3-1	TRBJ2-3
CASALEETQYF	TRBV12-5	TRBJ2-5
CSARDRTFGQSPLHF	TRBV20-1	TRBJ1-6
CASSRITPGYEQYF	TRBV12-3/TRBV12-4	TRBJ2-7
CASRAGTSGYNEQFF	TRBV2	TRBJ2-1
CASSLWGLGVETQYF	TRBV5-6	TRBJ2-5
CASSVVSQPEETQYF	TRBV9	TRBJ2-5
CASSSRSGLLYNEQFF	TRBV7-6	TRBJ2-1
CASSQAMETQYF	TRBV3-1	TRBJ2-5
CASSSPRDSLAYNEQFF	TRBV5-4	TRBJ2-1
CSVEPTARDTQYF	TRBV29-1	TRBJ2-3
CAWAGGASQPQHF	TRBV30	TRBJ1-5
CASSLSRATEAFF	TRBV27	TRBJ1-1
CASSLAATDTQYF	TRBV7-2	TRBJ2-3
CASSLNGGPGNEQFF	TRBV12-3/TRBV12-4	TRBJ2-1
CASRTDTNYGYTF	TRBV12-3/TRBV12-4	TRBJ1-2
CSEGGSAAEAFF	TRBV20-1	TRBJ1-1
CASSSTYTDTQYF	TRBV5-1	TRBJ2-3
CASSYSAGGTDTQYF	TRBV6-2/TRBV6-3	TRBJ2-3
CSVESAGYGYTF	TRBV29-1	TRBJ1-2
CASSSHPRGHGYTF	TRBV27	TRBJ1-2